Sequencing of this T cell receptor (beta chain) was carried out in a study of T cell responses to AZD1222 COVID-19 vaccine (dated by TCRdb to about 2021). Regarding the complete study: AZD1222 recipients with second doses at about 4 weeks or about 12 weeks were pooled, because spike-specific TCR depth and breadth did not differ between schedules. TCR sequencing covered over 230 trial participants: 200 to 220 given two doses of AZD1222 and approximately 26 given two doses of MenACWY control vaccine. Trial participants were enrolled into age subgroups of 18-55, 56-69 and 70-plus years, which contained around 150, 29 and 61 TCR-sequenced participants, respectively. What the authors observed across the whole study: Nearly half of unique spike-specific TCRs reportedly recognized epitopes outside regions mutated in the B.1.351 and B.1.1.7 variants. After two AZD1222 doses, spike-specific TCR breadth and depth were significantly higher than at day 0 and than in MenACWY recipients. The whole spike protein was spanned by vaccine-associated CD4 TCRs, and dominant responses were seen in regions 160-218 and 743-854. In the small 56-69-year group, the increase in depth fell short of significance, most likely because of low power. No day 14 peak-response samples were available, so repertoires were characterized only after the peak T cell response. Conclusions about previously exposed vaccinees are limited because only five to seven AZD1222 recipients were SARS-CoV-2 seropositive at baseline. Participants were mostly white British and included more females than males, and it was suggested by the authors that clonal diversity may have been underestimated.

Read against the paper, the sample's time point label means: baseline before first vaccination. Samples from vaccinated people were obtained from the UK trials COV001 and COV002, which included a single-blind randomized controlled phase 2/3 trial of AZD1222 (ChAdOx1 nCoV-19) in healthy adults. For TCRbeta chain sequencing, PBMC samples were collected from trial participants at day 0 and at day 28 after the second dose. A word on this clone: Its target antigen remains unknown. Within one base of it there is no much larger clone, and no base qualities were kept.

The germline V gene encodes CDR1 KGHSY and CDR2 FQNENV. V and J are truncated by 4 bases and 2 bases respectively, leaving an intervening sequence of 17 bases. The CDR3 spans 16 residues, from the cysteine through the phenylalanine. Only CDR3 DNA is held: 48 bases, read in frame from base 1. The CDR3 regions of human TCRbeta chains were analyzed by immunosequencing. Turning to the authors' computational methods: TCRs in the repertoires were compared against a reference library of SARS-CoV-2-specific TCRs that had been generated with the MIRA antigen-specificity platform. Breadth was defined as the fraction of unique TCRs that were SARS-CoV-2-associated. Depth was defined as the fraction of total T cells that were SARS-CoV-2-associated. Using the MIRA data, every spike-specific TCR was mapped to the spike region that the TCR reacted to and assigned to either a CD4 or a CD8 class. Log10-transformed breadth and depth values were compared by one-way ANOVA with Sidak's multiple comparisons tests. TCRdb re-hosts the immuneACCESS table, in-frame sequences only. Its copies lack some clones; in the studies checked, an unresolved V gene accounts for under half of them, and the cause for the rest is not known. The D gene and trimming were derived from the DNA, and the V and J assignments and clone size from that table. This sample is represented by 110,000 or so clones; 88% of them were singletons. Approximately 19% of the sample comes from the top ten.

The receptor's source is an adult in good health. The sequencing used peripheral blood, collected on day 0 of AZD1222 vaccination. Recombination joined TRBV16 with TRBJ1-1; a weak D assignment points to TRBD1 (5 bases agree). This receptor carries the CDR3 CASSRRQGRINTEAFF. The DNA is TGTGCCAGCAGCCGACGTCAGGGACGGATAAACACTGAAGCTTTCTTT.